These 18 T cell receptor beta chains came from one sample sequenced in a study of T cell clonality in common variable immunodeficiency. Clones were sequenced by immunoSEQ multiplex PCR, and TCRdb holds only the in-frame ones, with some missing. The sample yields approximately 44,000 clones, without any singletons. Sequencing was performed on peripheral blood mononuclear cells. The receptors derive from a person aged 18 to 75 in good health.

This clone was counted ten times or more. The CDR3 sequence is CSARDQGDHSPLFF. The sequenced CDR3 bases are TGCAGTGCTAGAGACCAGGGGGACCATTCACCA. The gene calls are TRBV20-1 and TRBJ1-4; 7 bases align to TRBD1. The read terminates 3 residues before the CDR3 end, so the remaining end is supplied by the germline J gene. CDR1 and CDR2 from the germline V gene are DFQATT and SNEGSKA (reference sequence). The CDR3 runs 14 residues.

This clone was picked up many times. Read coverage stops 3 residues before the CDR3 terminus; the germline J gene supplies the remainder. V usage is TRBV19 and J usage is TRBJ1-1; 8 positions match TRBD1. Germline CDR1 LNHDA, CDR2 SQIVND (reference sequence). This CDR3 spans 15 amino acids. The covered CDR3 bases are TGTGCCAGTAGTCTCACCACCACAGGGGGAGGAGAA. Its protein is CASSLTTTGGGE. The entire CDR3 reads CASSLTTTGGGEAFF.

With respect to this clone: The read gets to within 3 residues of the CDR3 end, and the germline J gene fills in the rest. The chain uses TRBV5-1 and TRBJ1-3; D unresolved. Germline V gene lookup returns CDR1 SGHRS and CDR2 YFSETQ. Trimming cost V 2 bases and J 3 bases, with 3 bases left between them. The CDR3 covers 12 residues. Incomplete CDR3 DNA: TGCGCCAGCAGCTTTAATGGAAACACC. Its protein is CASSFNGNT. The CDR3 in its entirety is CASSFNGNTIYF.

This clone was seen a handful of times. The read ends 3 residues shy of where the CDR3 ends; the end is completed using the germline J gene. The rearrangement uses TRBV18 and TRBJ1-5; tentatively, D is TRBD1 (6 bases). Germline-derived CDR1 and CDR2 are KGHSH and LQKENI. The CDR3 extends over 15 amino acids. The germline V and J ends were trimmed by 4 bases and 7 bases, with 17 bases remaining between them. CDR3 residues: CASSLAPTGTQPQHF. The covered CDR3 bases are TGTGCCAGCTCACTGGCCCCCACAGGGACCCAGCCC.

With regard to this clone: The read comes to an end 3 residues before the CDR3 does, leaving the germline J gene to fill in the end. The chain carries TRBV30 and TRBJ2-4; 9 nucleotides match TRBD1. Looked up from germline, CDR1 is GTSNPN and CDR2 is SVGIG (reference sequence). The CDR3 has 13 amino acids. The CDR3 spells CAWSGTGNYGQYF. CDR3 DNA, as far as it was read: TGTGCCTGGAGCGGGACAGGGAACTATGGT. The whole variable domain, filled in from reference TRBV30 and TRBJ2-4, reads SQTIHQWPATLVQPVGSPLSLECTVEGTSNPNLYWYRQAAGRGLQLLFYSVGIGQISSEVPQNLSASRPQDRQFILSSKKLLLSDSGFYLCAWSGTGNYGQYFGAGTRLSVL.

In this sample, this clone turned up many times. The CDR3 end lies 3 residues beyond the end of the read and is filled in from the germline J gene. The chain carries TRBV7-9 and TRBJ2-7; no clear D gene. The ends were cut back, 5 bases at V and 2 bases at J, with 10 bases in the middle. The V gene's germline CDR1 is SEHNR and CDR2 FQNEAQ (reference sequence). The CDR3 runs to 13 residues. The CDR3 region is CASSPKGPYEQYF. CDR3 DNA (partial): TGTGCCAGCAGCCCCAAAGGTCCCTACGAG.

This clone was counted many times. The sequence runs out 3 residues before the end of the CDR3; the remainder is reconstructed from the germline J gene. The chain combines TRBV12-3 or TRBV12-4 with TRBJ1-2, with TRBD1 matching 8 bases. The V and J ends lost 6 bases and 7 bases, in that order; junction bases with no gene match: 16. This CDR3 is built from 16 residues. CDR3 bases read: TGTGCCAGCAGCCCTGGACAGGGAGGAAAACTAGGTGGC. Translating it yields CASSPGQGGKLGG. The whole CDR3 protein reads CASSPGQGGKLGGYTF.

This clone came up many times. The read stops 3 residues short of the end of the CDR3; the missing end is completed from the germline J gene. V is TRBV20-1 and J is TRBJ1-1; 9 bases match TRBD1. This CDR3 is 15 amino acids long. The germline gives CDR1 DFQATT, CDR2 SNEGSKA (reference sequence). The CDR3 bases that were read are TGCAGTGCTGAACTCTGGACAGGGGCAACAGCAGAA. It is translated as CSAELWTGATAE. The whole CDR3 region reads CSAELWTGATAEAFF.

Many counts were recorded for this clone. The CDR3 goes on 3 residues after the read ends, and that part is filled in from the germline J gene. V is TRBV5-4 and J is TRBJ2-3, with 8 bases matching TRBD2. V trimming: 4 bases; J trimming: 2 bases; junction bases outside the gene matches: 6. This CDR3 has 15 residues. The V gene's germline CDR1 is SGHNT and CDR2 YYREEE (reference sequence). CDR3 loop: CASSPRGASTDTQYF. Incomplete CDR3 DNA: TGTGCCAGCAGCCCGCGGGGGGCCTCCACAGATACG.

This clone was recorded many times. The CDR3 is cut off 3 residues early in the read; its end comes from the germline J gene. The chain employs TRBV10-3 and TRBJ1-3, with 7 bases identical to TRBD1. Germline assignment: CDR1 ENHRY and CDR2 SYGVKD. The CDR3 spans 15 residues. J gave up 4 bases and V 4 bases, and 7 bases lay outside the gene matches. CDR3 sequence: CAISAGGGWGNTIYF. CDR3 DNA (partial): TGTGCCATCAGTGCTGGAGGGGGCTGGGGAAACACC.

This clone has at least ten counts. The read stops 3 residues short of the end of the CDR3; the missing end is completed from the germline J gene. The V gene is TRBV5-1, the J gene TRBJ2-7; 9 bases line up with TRBD1. The CDR3 extends over 14 amino acids. V trimming: 4 bases; J trimming: 1 base; junction bases outside the gene matches: 3. Germline assignment: CDR1 SGHRS and CDR2 YFSETQ. The CDR3 loop reads CASSDRGGSYEQYF. The covered CDR3 bases are TGCGCCAGCAGCGACAGGGGGGGTTCCTACGAG.

The table lists this clone with many counts. The CDR3 loop is CASSPDRGRRIGYTF. The covered CDR3 bases are TGTGCCAGCAGCCCTGACAGGGGGCGCCGGATTGGC. The V call is TRBV5-4, the J call TRBJ1-2; 10 bases fit TRBD1. The read gets to within 3 residues of the CDR3 end, and the germline J gene fills in the rest. The CDR3 totals 15 residues. Germline values: CDR1 SGHNT, CDR2 YYREEE (reference sequence). J lost 7 bases, V lost 4 bases, and 10 bases had no gene match.

This clone was observed a handful of times. The read ends 3 residues shy of where the CDR3 ends; the end is completed using the germline J gene. The V gene is TRBV20-1, the J gene TRBJ2-5; weak D call: TRBD2 (5 bases). Trimming pared 3 bases from V and 3 bases from J, leaving 11 bases between. The CDR3 extends over 13 amino acids. Germline CDR1 is DFQATT and CDR2 is SNEGSKA (reference sequence). This chain's CDR3 is CSASLGAEETQYF. CDR3 DNA, as far as it was read: TGCAGTGCTAGTCTCGGAGCGGAAGAGACC.

In this sample, this clone turned up a few times. The CDR3 region is CASSAGQGAASDTYTF. The covered CDR3 bases are TGTGCCAGCAGCGCAGGACAGGGGGCAGCTTCAGATACC. The rearrangement joins TRBV2 to TRBJ1-2; 11 nucleotides agree with TRBD1. Read sequence stops 3 residues before the CDR3 end, and the germline J gene provides the missing end. The germline CDR1 and CDR2 sequences are SNHLY and FYNNEI. The CDR3 is 16 amino acids. Together with reference TRBV2 and TRBJ1-2, the CDR3 gives the full variable domain: EPEVTQTPSHQVTQMGQEVILRCVPISNHLYFYWYRQILGQKVEFLVSFYNNEISEKSEIFDDQFSVERPDGSNFTLKIRSTKLEDSAMYFCASSAGQGAASDTYTFGSGTRLTVV.

A remark on this clone: The read gets to within 3 residues of the CDR3 end, and the germline J gene fills in the rest. The chain combines TRBV6-2 or TRBV6-3 with TRBJ2-3; D not resolved. The germline gives CDR1 MNHEY, CDR2 SVGEGT. This CDR3 is built from 13 residues. CDR3 region: CASSPHSNQPQYF. CDR3 DNA, as far as it was read: TGTGCCAGCAGCCCCCATAGCAATCAGCCG.

This clone was found many times. Read sequence stops 3 residues before the CDR3 end, and the germline J gene provides the missing end. This rearrangement joins TRBV5-1 to TRBJ1-2, with 11 bases matching TRBD1. CDR1 is SGHRS, CDR2 YFSETQ, per germline. The CDR3 is made up of 13 amino acids. Partial CDR3 DNA: TGCGCCAGGGGGGGACAGGGGGTGGGCGGC. Translating gives CARGGQGVGG. The complete CDR3 protein is CARGGQGVGGYTF.

This clone was found many times. The CDR3 is cut off 3 residues early in the read; its end comes from the germline J gene. The chain couples TRBV20-1 to TRBJ1-1; the D gene is possibly TRBD1 (5 bases). Germline assignment: CDR1 DFQATT and CDR2 SNEGSKA (reference sequence). The V end lost 0 bases, the J end lost 1 base, and 12 bases lay between the germline ends. This CDR3 has 15 residues. The part of the CDR3 DNA that was read is TGCAGTGCTAGAGACCTCGGAGGGGAGAACACTGAA. Translation: CSARDLGGENTE. The entire CDR3 protein reads CSARDLGGENTEAFF.

This clone occurred many times. The read is 3 residues too short to cover the CDR3 end, so that end is filled in from the germline J gene. The chain recombines TRBV20-1 with TRBJ1-6, with D possibly TRBD1 on 5 matching bases. The CDR3 has 17 residues. The V end lost 3 bases, the J end lost 7 bases, and 22 bases lay between the germline ends. CDR1 is DFQATT, CDR2 SNEGSKA, per germline (reference sequence). CDR3: CSASKVEGRGGNSPLHF. Partial CDR3 DNA: TGCAGTGCTAGTAAAGTAGAGGGTCGCGGGGGGAATTCACCC.